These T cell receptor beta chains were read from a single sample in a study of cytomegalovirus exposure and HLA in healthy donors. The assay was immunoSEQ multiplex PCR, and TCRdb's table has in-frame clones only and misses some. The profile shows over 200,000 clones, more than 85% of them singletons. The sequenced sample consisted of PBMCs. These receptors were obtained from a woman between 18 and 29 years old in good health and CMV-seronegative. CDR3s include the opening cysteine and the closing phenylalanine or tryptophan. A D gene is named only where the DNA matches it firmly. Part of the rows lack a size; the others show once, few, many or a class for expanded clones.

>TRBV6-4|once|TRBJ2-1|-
CASSDTGHYNEQFF
TGTGCCAGCAGTGACACAGGGCACTACAATGAGCAGTTCTTC
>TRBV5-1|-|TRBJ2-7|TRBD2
CASSSLAGGSYEQYF
TGCGCCAGCAGCTCTCTAGCGGGGGGATCCTACGAGCAGTACTTC
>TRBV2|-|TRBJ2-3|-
CASSEMGLPTDTQYF
TGTGCCAGCAGTGAAATGGGACTTCCCACAGATACGCAGTATTTT
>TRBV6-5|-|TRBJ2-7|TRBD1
CASSNRGRGTYEQYF
TGTGCCAGCAGCAACAGGGGGCGGGGGACCTACGAGCAGTACTTC
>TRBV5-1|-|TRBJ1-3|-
CASSYDSSSGNTIYF
TGCGCCAGCAGCTACGACTCGAGCTCTGGAAACACCATATATTTT
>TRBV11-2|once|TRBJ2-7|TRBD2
CASSFSTVGTSGAYEQYF
TGTGCCAGCAGCTTCTCAACGGTCGGGACTAGCGGGGCCTACGAGCAGTACTTC
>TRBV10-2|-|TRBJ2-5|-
CASSFPSRRETQYF
TGCGCCAGCAGCTTCCCTTCTAGGAGGGAGACCCAGTACTTC
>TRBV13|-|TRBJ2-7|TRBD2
CASSLTAGGNSYEQYF
TGTGCCAGCAGCTTAACAGCGGGAGGTAACTCCTACGAGCAGTACTTC
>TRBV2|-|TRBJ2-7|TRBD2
CASSPSGSPYEQYF
TGTGCCAGCAGTCCAAGCGGGAGTCCCTACGAGCAGTACTTC
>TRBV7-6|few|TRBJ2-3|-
CASSHTDTQYF
TGTGCCAGCAGCCACACAGATACGCAGTATTTT
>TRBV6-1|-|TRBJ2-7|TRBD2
CASSPGGVTYEQYF
TGTGCCAGCAGCCCGGGGGGAGTGACCTACGAGCAGTACTTC
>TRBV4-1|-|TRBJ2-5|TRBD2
CASSQARGETQYF
TGCGCCAGCAGCCAGGCGCGGGGGGAGACCCAGTACTTC
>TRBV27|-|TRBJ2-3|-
CASSEVWGDRTDTQYF
TGTGCCAGCAGTGAAGTATGGGGAGACCGGACAGATACGCAGTATTTT
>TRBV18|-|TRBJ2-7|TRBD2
CASSPTLPPRLAGDLSSYEQYF
TGTGCCAGCTCACCAACCCTCCCTCCACGACTAGCGGGGGACCTCTCCTCCTACGAGCAGTACTTC
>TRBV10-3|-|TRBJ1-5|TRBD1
CAISEQGASQPQHF
TGTGCCATCAGTGAGCAGGGGGCCTCGCAGCCCCAGCATTTT
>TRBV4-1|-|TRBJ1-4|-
CASSQTGTTNEKLFF
TGCGCCAGCAGCCAAACAGGGACAACTAATGAAAAACTGTTTTTT
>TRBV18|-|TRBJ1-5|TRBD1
CASSPLGTGDQPQHF
TGTGCCAGCTCACCTCTGGGGACAGGGGACCAGCCCCAGCATTTT
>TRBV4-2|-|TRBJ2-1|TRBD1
CASSLRGLNNEQFF
TGTGCCAGCAGCCTTAGGGGGCTCAACAATGAGCAGTTCTTC
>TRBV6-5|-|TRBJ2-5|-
CASSLGIGYQGTQYF
TGTGCCAGCAGCCTAGGTATTGGGTACCAAGGGACCCAGTACTTC
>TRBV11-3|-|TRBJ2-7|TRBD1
CASSLGDRYEQYF
TGTGCCAGCAGCTTGGGGGACAGATACGAGCAGTACTTC
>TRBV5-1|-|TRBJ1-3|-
CASSLQGNSGNTIYF
TGCGCCAGCAGCTTGCAGGGAAACTCTGGAAACACCATATATTTT
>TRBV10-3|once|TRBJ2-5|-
CAITASQKETQYF
TGTGCCATCACTGCGTCGCAGAAAGAGACCCAGTACTTC
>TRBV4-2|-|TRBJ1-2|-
CASSQDVERGYGYTF
TGTGCCAGCAGCCAAGACGTGGAGCGAGGCTATGGCTACACCTTC
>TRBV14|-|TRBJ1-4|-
CASSPGANEKLFF
TGTGCCAGCAGCCCCGGGGCTAATGAAAAACTGTTTTTT
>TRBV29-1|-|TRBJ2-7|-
CSVTGTGVNEQYF
TGCAGCGTCACCGGGACGGGGGTGAACGAGCAGTACTTC
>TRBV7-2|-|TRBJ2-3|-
CASSEGIGGNTQYF
TGTGCCAGCAGCGAAGGGATTGGGGGGAATACGCAGTATTTT
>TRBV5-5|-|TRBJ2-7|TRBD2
CASSLLGGDSYEQYF
TGTGCCAGCAGCTTGCTGGGGGGGGACTCCTACGAGCAGTACTTC
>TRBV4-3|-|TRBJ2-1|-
CASSQAGLHRDNEQFF
TGCGCCAGCAGCCAAGCGGGCCTTCACAGGGACAATGAGCAGTTCTTC
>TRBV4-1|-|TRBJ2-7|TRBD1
CASSQRQGADEQYF
TGCGCCAGCAGCCAGCGACAGGGGGCAGACGAGCAGTACTTC
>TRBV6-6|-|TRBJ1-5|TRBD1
CASSKRDSGNQPQHF
TGTGCCAGCAGTAAGAGGGACAGTGGCAATCAGCCCCAGCATTTT
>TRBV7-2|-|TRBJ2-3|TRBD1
CASSLAGTGGADTQYF
TGTGCCAGCAGCTTAGCCGGGACAGGGGGCGCGGATACGCAGTATTTT